Listed below are T cell receptor beta chains from one sample, sequenced in a study of Graves' ophthalmopathy and Graves' hyperthyroidism. TCRdb called the multiplex PCR reads again in MiXCR, with one record for every CDR3 protein. Counted here are about 700,000 distinct CDR3 sequences, roughly 41% occurring once; the ten biggest clones make up 44%. The sample was peripheral blood. Every receptor here comes from an adult man with Graves' ophthalmopathy. Both conserved end residues are part of each CDR3. The D gene is left open where the match is weak. Only part of the rows carry a size: once, few, many, or a class if the clone is expanded.

v_gene,j_gene,d_gene,abundance,CDR3nt,CDR3aa
TRBV20-1,TRBJ2-7,-,few,TGCAGTGCTAGTCAAGGGCGCGAGCAGTACTTC,CSASQGREQYF
TRBV20-1,TRBJ1-5,-,few,TGCAGTGCTAGCCAGACGACGAAGGATCAGCCCCAGCATTTT,CSASQTTKDQPQHF
TRBV9,TRBJ2-7,TRBD2,few,TGTGCCAGCAGCCAAGCTCCTAGGACTAGCGGGAGGGCCGTCCACGAGCAGTACTTC,CASSQAPRTSGRAVHEQYF
TRBV9,TRBJ1-3,-,-,TGTGCCAGCAGCGTAAAGCCGACAGAGAACGCTCTTGGAAACACCATATATTTT,CASSVKPTENALGNTIYF
TRBV20-1,TRBJ2-5,-,few,TGCAGTGCAGGCTATTTGGAGACCCAGTACTTC,CSAGYLETQYF
TRBV7-9,TRBJ1-5,-,-,TGTGCCAGCAGCTCCGAAGGGGATAGCAATCAGCCCCAGCATTTT,CASSSEGDSNQPQHF
TRBV28,TRBJ1-2,-,few,TGTGCCAGCAGTCCAGGAGCGGACTATGGCTACACCTTC,CASSPGADYGYTF
TRBV25-1,TRBJ2-2,-,many,TGTGCCAGCAGTTTCGGTGTCGGGGAGCTGTTTTTT,CASSFGVGELFF
TRBV11-1,TRBJ2-7,TRBD1,-,TGTGCCAGCAGCTTTCGGGACAGATCCTACGAGCGGTACTTC,CASSFRDRSYERYF
TRBV2,TRBJ1-1,-,-,TGTGCCAGCAGTGCCCCCCAGCGGAGAGCTGCTTTCTTT,CASSAPQRRAAFF
TRBV29-1,TRBJ2-7,TRBD1,few,TGCAGCGTTGTGCAGGGGGCAGGGTACGAGCAGTACTTC,CSVVQGAGYEQYF
TRBV20-1,TRBJ1-2,-,-,TGCAGTGCTCCTATGGGAGGGGTTTCGATATATGGCTACACCTTC,CSAPMGGVSIYGYTF
TRBV7-9,TRBJ1-5,-,-,TGTGCCAGCAGCTTAGCGTCCGTTGATCAGCCCCAGCATTTT,CASSLASVDQPQHF
TRBV7-9,TRBJ2-7,-,few,TGTGCCAGCAGCTTAGTAGGGGCAGTAAGGGGATACGAGCAGTACTTC,CASSLVGAVRGYEQYF
TRBV29-1,TRBJ2-7,TRBD1,many,TGCAGCGTTGTGGGACAGGCAATCTACGAGCAGTACTTC,CSVVGQAIYEQYF
TRBV7-2,TRBJ1-6,-,-,TGTGCTAGAGTGGGCGGAAGCCTTCCCCTTTCACCCCTCCACTTT,CARVGGSLPLSPLHF
TRBV7-4,TRBJ2-5,-,-,TGTGCCAGCAGTTTGACTGTGAGGTACCAAGAGACCCAGTACTTC,CASSLTVRYQETQYF
TRBV19,TRBJ2-7,-,once,TGTGCCAGTAGAGGTGCGGGGTCGCAGGGGGGCGAGCAGTACTTC,CASRGAGSQGGEQYF
TRBV19,TRBJ1-6,TRBD1,many,TGTGCCAGTAGTCTATCGGGACAGGGTGATTCACCCCTCCACTTT,CASSLSGQGDSPLHF
TRBV7-8,TRBJ2-2,-,-,TGTGCCAGCAGCTTAGTTCTCTCCGAGAACACCGGGGAGCTGTTTTTT,CASSLVLSENTGELFF
TRBV29-1,TRBJ2-7,-,many,TGCAGCGTTGTTTGGGGACCCTACGAGCAGTACTTC,CSVVWGPYEQYF
TRBV29-1,TRBJ2-6,-,once,TGCAGCGTTGAGAGTTGGGAGGGGGCCAACGTCCTGACTTTC,CSVESWEGANVLTF
TRBV7-9,TRBJ2-7,-,many,TGTGCCAGCGTCGACGGGACCTACGAGCAGTACTTC,CASVDGTYEQYF
TRBV28,TRBJ1-1,TRBD1,many,TGTGCCAGCAGCTTACGGACAGGAGAAGCTTTCTTT,CASSLRTGEAFF
TRBV7-9,TRBJ2-7,-,few,TGTGCCAGCAGCTCGACCACAGGTCTCCTTTCCTACGAGCAGTACTTC,CASSSTTGLLSYEQYF
TRBV11-2,TRBJ1-5,TRBD1,many,TGTGCCAGCAGCTCGGACAGGGCGAATCAGCCCCAGCATTTT,CASSSDRANQPQHF
TRBV20-1,TRBJ2-2,TRBD2,-,TGCAGTGCTCACGGGGGGGACACCGGGGAGCTGTTTTTT,CSAHGGDTGELFF
TRBV24-1,TRBJ1-2,TRBD1,-,TGTGCCAGCGGGACAGGGTCGGGCTACACCTTC,CASGTGSGYTF
TRBV10-3,TRBJ2-5,-,many,TGTGCCATCAGTGACAGGGCCCTATTGCAAGAGACCCAGTACTTC,CAISDRALLQETQYF
TRBV19,TRBJ2-2,-,-,TGTGCCAGTAAACGAGTAGGGGAGCTGTTTTTT,CASKRVGELFF
TRBV29-1,TRBJ2-7,TRBD1,many,TGCAGCGTGGGACAGGGTAGCCACGAGCAGTACTTC,CSVGQGSHEQYF
TRBV12-3/TRBV12-4,TRBJ2-5,-,few,TGTGCCAGCAGTTTATCCCCGAGAGGGGAGACCCAGTACTTC,CASSLSPRGETQYF
TRBV2,TRBJ1-1,-,many,TGTGCCAGCAGTGAGGAGGAGGTAGCTTTCTTT,CASSEEEVAFF
TRBV10-3,TRBJ2-7,TRBD1,-,TGTGCCAGCAGTGAGGGACAGGGGTTCGAGCAGTACTTC,CASSEGQGFEQYF
TRBV7-9,TRBJ1-4,-,-,TGTGCCAGCAGCTTAAGGTCCGGGGGCGCAACTAATGAAAAACTGTTTTTT,CASSLRSGGATNEKLFF
TRBV11-2,TRBJ1-2,TRBD1,-,TGTGCCAGCTTACCCCAGGGGGACGGCCCAAGTCGGGAGTATGGCTACACCTTC,CASLPQGDGPSREYGYTF
TRBV7-9,TRBJ1-5,-,-,TGTGCCAGCAGCCTAACTCGGGATATCAATCAGCCCCAGCATTTT,CASSLTRDINQPQHF
TRBV25-1,TRBJ1-5,-,-,TGTGCCAGCAGCCAAGCAGGCGGCATAACTCTCCAGCCCCAGCATTTT,CASSQAGGITLQPQHF
TRBV9,TRBJ1-6,-,-,TGTGCCAGCAGCGTAGGTCAGGGTACCCCACCCCTCCACTTT,CASSVGQGTPPLHF
TRBV2,TRBJ2-2,-,many,TGTGCCAGCAGTACAGGGACCGGGGAGCTGTTTTTT,CASSTGTGELFF
TRBV20-1,TRBJ1-1,-,few,TGCAGTGCTAGAGACTCGGACGAAAAGGGAACTTTCTTT,CSARDSDEKGTFF
TRBV7-2,TRBJ2-2,TRBD2,few,TGTGCCAGCAGCCCCCGTTGGGTAGCGGGGGGTGGGGAGCTGTTTTTT,CASSPRWVAGGGELFF
TRBV12-3/TRBV12-4,TRBJ2-7,-,many,TGTGCCAGCAGCCACCTCACAGGCGAGCAGTACTTC,CASSHLTGEQYF
TRBV5-1,TRBJ2-2,TRBD1,-,TGCGCCGGCAGCTTCACAGGGGATACCGGGGAGCTGTTTTTT,CAGSFTGDTGELFF
TRBV7-2,TRBJ1-1,TRBD1,-,TGTGCCAGCAGCTGGGACAGGGGAGAGAGAAACACTGAAGCTTTCTTT,CASSWDRGERNTEAFF
TRBV12-3/TRBV12-4,TRBJ1-4,-,few,TGTGCCAGCAGTACGAATGAAAAACTGTTTTTT,CASSTNEKLFF
TRBV19,TRBJ1-2,-,many,TGTGCCAGTAGTGGGGCCCGGGACAACCAGTATGGCTACACCTTC,CASSGARDNQYGYTF
TRBV25-1,TRBJ2-2,-,-,TGTGCCAGCAGCCAAGACCTTACACCCGGGGAGCTGTTTTTT,CASSQDLTPGELFF
TRBV29-1,TRBJ2-3,TRBD2,-,TGCAGCGTTGAGGGGGGGTGGGATACGCAGTATTTT,CSVEGGWDTQYF
TRBV7-9,TRBJ2-2,-,many,TGTGCCAGCAGCCCGACAGCGACCGCCACCGGGGAGCTGTTTTTT,CASSPTATATGELFF
TRBV19,TRBJ1-5,TRBD1,many,TGTGCCAGTAGTACGACTCGACAGGGAAGGGATCAGCCCCAGCATTTT,CASSTTRQGRDQPQHF
TRBV25-1,TRBJ1-2,TRBD1,few,TGTGCCAGCAGTGCGCATGGACAGGGTGGCTACACCTTC,CASSAHGQGGYTF
TRBV7-9,TRBJ2-7,TRBD2,few,TGTGCCAGCAGCGGAGGGGAGGGAATCCACGAGCAGTACTTC,CASSGGEGIHEQYF
TRBV29-1,TRBJ2-6,-,few,TGCAGCGTTTACAGGGAAGGTGGGGCCAACGTCCTGACTTTC,CSVYREGGANVLTF
TRBV2,TRBJ1-6,TRBD1,many,TGTGCCAGCAGGGCACAGGGGGCAGGGAATTCACCCCTCCACTTT,CASRAQGAGNSPLHF
TRBV15,TRBJ2-7,-,once,TGTGCCACCAGCAGCCCCGGGGTTGGGTCCTACAATGAGCAGTACTTC,CATSSPGVGSYNEQYF